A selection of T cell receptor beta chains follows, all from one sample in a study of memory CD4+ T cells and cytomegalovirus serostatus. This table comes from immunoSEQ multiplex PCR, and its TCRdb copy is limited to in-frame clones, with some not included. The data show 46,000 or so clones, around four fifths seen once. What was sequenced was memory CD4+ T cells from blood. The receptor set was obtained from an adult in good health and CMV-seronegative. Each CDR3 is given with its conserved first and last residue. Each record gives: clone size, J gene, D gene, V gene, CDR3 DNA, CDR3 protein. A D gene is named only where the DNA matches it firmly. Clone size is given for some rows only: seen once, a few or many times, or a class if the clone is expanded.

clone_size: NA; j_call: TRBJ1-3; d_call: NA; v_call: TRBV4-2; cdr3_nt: TGTGCCAGCAGCCCCCGGGAGGCCCCGTACTCTGGAAACACCATATATTTT; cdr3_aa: CASSPREAPYSGNTIYF
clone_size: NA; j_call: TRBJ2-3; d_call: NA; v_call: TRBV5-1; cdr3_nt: TGCGCCAGCAGCTTCGATACTTCACCTAATCCGCAGTATTTT; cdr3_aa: CASSFDTSPNPQYF
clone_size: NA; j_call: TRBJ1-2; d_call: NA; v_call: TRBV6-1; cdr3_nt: TGTGCCAGCAGTGAAGTGACAGATTGCACCTTC; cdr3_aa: CASSEVTDCTF
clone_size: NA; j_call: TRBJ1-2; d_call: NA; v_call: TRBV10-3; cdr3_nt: TGTGCCATCAGTGCGAACTATGGCTACACCTTC; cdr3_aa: CAISANYGYTF
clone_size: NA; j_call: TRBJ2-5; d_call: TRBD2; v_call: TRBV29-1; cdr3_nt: TGCAGCGTTTCAGTAGCGGGGGGACAAGTGACCCAGTACTTC; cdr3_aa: CSVSVAGGQVTQYF
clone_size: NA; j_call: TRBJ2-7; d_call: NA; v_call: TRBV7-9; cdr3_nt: TGTGCCAGCAGCTTTAAAGGCTTGGGGGGATCCTCCTACGAGCAGTACTTC; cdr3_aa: CASSFKGLGGSSYEQYF
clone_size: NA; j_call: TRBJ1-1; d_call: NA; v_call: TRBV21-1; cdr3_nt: TGTGCCAGCCTCTTAACGGGGGTGGACACTGAAGCTTTCTTT; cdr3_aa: CASLLTGVDTEAFF
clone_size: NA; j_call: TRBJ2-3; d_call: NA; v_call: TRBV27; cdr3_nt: TGTGCCAGCAGTTACGAATTAAACCAAGCAGATACGCAGTATTTT; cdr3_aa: CASSYELNQADTQYF
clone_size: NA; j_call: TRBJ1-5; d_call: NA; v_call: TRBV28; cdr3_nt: TGTGCCAGCAGTTTATCCCTCCATAGCAATCAGCCCCAGCATTTT; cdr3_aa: CASSLSLHSNQPQHF
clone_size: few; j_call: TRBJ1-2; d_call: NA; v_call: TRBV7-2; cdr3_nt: TGTGCCAGCAGCCATAGACGAGGCGGGAGGGACTATGGCTACACCTTC; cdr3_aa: CASSHRRGGRDYGYTF
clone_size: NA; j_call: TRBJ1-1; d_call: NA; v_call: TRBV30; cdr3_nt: TGTGCCTGGGGGAAAGTACAAGCTTTCTTT; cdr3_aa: CAWGKVQAFF